This T cell receptor beta chain emerged from a study of blood T cell repertoires in COVID-19. Study details: Samples representing acute and convalescent COVID-19 were sourced from the United States, Italy and Spain. The cDNA or gDNA used as material had been derived from T cells, B-cell-depleted T cells, or PBMCs.

The protocol was immunoSEQ multiplex PCR, while the TCRdb copy is restricted to in-frame clones and leaves out a portion. Here the sample spans roughly 350,000 clones, over 70% being singletons. The Seattle patients joined while their infection was active and were tracked longitudinally afterward. The CDR3 covers 14 residues. Germline V gene lookup returns CDR1 SGHAT and CDR2 FQNNGV. Regarding this clone: Germline and junction disagree at one end, which may indicate a read error.

The chain employs TRBV11-2 and TRBJ1-1; TRBD1 is a possible D gene (5 bases). The source is a woman aged 45-65 years with COVID-19, enrolled during active disease. The source material was peripheral blood. The DNA of the CDR3 is TGTGCCAGCAGCGTACAACGGGGGAACGCTGAAGCTTTCTTT. Protein product: CASSVQRGNAEAFF.